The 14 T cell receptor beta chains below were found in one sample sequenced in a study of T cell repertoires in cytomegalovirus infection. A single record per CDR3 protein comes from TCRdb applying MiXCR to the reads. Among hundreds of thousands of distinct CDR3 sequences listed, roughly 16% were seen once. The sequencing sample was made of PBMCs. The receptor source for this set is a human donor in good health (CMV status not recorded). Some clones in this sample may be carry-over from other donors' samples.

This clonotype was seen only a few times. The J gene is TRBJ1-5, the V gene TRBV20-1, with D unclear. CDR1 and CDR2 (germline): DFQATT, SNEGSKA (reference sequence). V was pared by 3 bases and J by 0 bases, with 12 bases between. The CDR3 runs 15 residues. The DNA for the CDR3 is TGCAGTGCTAGTGAGTCGGATTATAGCAATCAGCCCCAGCATTTT. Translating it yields CSASESDYSNQPQHF.

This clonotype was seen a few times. CDR3 nucleotide sequence: TGCGCCAGCAGCCAAGATAATAGGGGGTCTAGCACAGATACGCAGTATTTT. Its translation: CASSQDNRGSSTDTQYF. The rearrangement joins TRBV4-1 to TRBJ2-3; tentatively, D is TRBD1 (6 bases). The germline V and J ends were trimmed by 0 bases and 0 bases, with 13 bases remaining between them. The CDR3 spans 17 residues. The germline V gene encodes CDR1 MGHRA and CDR2 YSYEKL.

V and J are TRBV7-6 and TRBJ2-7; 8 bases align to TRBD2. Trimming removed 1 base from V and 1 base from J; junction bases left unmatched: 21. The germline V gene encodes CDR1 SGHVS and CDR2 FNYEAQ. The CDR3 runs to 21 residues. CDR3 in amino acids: CASSLEIPSGSGLAESYEQYF. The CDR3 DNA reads TGTGCCAGCAGCTTAGAAATTCCTTCAGGGTCCGGACTAGCTGAATCCTACGAGCAGTACTTC.

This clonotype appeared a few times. The CDR3 nucleotides are TGTGCCAGCCACAAGGGCTGGGACACCGGGGAGCTGTTTTTT. Protein product: CASHKGWDTGELFF. This chain links TRBV28 with TRBJ2-2, with D unclear. This CDR3 has 14 amino acids. Germline V gene data show CDR1 as MDHEN and CDR2 as SYDVKM. V lost 8 bases and J lost 3, with 13 bases in between.

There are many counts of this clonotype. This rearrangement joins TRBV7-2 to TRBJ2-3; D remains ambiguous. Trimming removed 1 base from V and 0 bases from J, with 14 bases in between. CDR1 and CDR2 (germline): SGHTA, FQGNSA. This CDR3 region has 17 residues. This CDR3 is CASSLGLGIASTDTQYF. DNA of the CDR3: TGTGCCAGCAGCTTAGGTCTAGGTATAGCTAGCACAGATACGCAGTATTTT.

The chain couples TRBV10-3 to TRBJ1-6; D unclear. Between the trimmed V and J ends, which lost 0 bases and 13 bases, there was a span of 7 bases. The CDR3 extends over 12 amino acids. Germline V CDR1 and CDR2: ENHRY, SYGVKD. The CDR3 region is CAISESLAPLHF. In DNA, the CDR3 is TGTGCCATCAGTGAGTCGCTGGCTCCCCTCCACTTT.

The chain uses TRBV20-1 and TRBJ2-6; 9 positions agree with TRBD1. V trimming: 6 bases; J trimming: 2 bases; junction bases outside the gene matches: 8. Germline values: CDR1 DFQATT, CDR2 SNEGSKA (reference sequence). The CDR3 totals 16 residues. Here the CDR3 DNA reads TGCAGTGCCTCCGGGACAGGGTCTCCTGGGGCCAACGTCCTGACTTTC. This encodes CSASGTGSPGANVLTF.

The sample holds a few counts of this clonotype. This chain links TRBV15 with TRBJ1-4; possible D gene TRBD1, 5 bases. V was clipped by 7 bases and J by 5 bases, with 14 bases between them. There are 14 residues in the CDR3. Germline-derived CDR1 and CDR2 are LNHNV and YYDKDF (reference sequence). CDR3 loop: CATNQGSRNEKLFF. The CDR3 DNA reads TGTGCCACCAACCAGGGCTCCCGCAATGAAAAACTGTTTTTT.

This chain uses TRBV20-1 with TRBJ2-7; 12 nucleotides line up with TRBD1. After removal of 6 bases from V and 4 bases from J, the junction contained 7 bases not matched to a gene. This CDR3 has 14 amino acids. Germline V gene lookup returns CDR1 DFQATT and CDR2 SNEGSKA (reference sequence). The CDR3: CSATRGQGAYEQYF. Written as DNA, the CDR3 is TGCAGTGCCACTCGGGGACAGGGGGCTTACGAGCAGTACTTC.

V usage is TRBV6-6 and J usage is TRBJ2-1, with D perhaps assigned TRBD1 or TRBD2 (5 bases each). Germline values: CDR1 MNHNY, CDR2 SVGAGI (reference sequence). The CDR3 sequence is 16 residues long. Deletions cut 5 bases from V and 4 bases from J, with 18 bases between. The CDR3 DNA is TGTGCCAGCAGTGGAGAGCCCGGGACCCTTTACAATGAGCAGTTCTTC. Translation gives CASSGEPGTLYNEQFF.

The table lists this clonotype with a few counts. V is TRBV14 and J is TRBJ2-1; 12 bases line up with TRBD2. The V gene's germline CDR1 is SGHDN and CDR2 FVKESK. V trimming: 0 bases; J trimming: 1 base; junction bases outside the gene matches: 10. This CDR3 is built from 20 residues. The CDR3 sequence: CASSQEWGLAGGPSYNEQFF. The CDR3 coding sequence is TGTGCCAGCAGCCAAGAATGGGGGCTAGCGGGGGGGCCATCCTACAATGAGCAGTTCTTC.

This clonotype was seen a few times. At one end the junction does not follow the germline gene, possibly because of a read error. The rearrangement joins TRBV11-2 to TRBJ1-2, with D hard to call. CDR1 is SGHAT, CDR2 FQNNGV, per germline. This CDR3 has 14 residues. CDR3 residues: CASSSMGSWYDYTF. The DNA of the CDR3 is TGTGCCAGCAGCTCCATGGGGTCCTGGTATGACTACACCTTC.

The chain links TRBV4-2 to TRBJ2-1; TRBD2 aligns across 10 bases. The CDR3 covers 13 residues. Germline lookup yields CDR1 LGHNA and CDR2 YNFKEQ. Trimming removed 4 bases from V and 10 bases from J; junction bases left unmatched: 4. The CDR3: CASSRNSGGEQFF. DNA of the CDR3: TGTGCCAGCAGCCGAAATAGCGGGGGGGAGCAGTTCTTC.

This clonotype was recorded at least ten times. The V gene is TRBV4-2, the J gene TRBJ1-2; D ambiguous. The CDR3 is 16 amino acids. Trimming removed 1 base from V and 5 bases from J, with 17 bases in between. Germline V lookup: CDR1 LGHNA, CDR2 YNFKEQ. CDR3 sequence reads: CASSQATPLAVYGYTF. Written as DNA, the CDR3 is TGTGCCAGCAGCCAAGCCACGCCCTTGGCAGTATATGGCTACACCTTC.